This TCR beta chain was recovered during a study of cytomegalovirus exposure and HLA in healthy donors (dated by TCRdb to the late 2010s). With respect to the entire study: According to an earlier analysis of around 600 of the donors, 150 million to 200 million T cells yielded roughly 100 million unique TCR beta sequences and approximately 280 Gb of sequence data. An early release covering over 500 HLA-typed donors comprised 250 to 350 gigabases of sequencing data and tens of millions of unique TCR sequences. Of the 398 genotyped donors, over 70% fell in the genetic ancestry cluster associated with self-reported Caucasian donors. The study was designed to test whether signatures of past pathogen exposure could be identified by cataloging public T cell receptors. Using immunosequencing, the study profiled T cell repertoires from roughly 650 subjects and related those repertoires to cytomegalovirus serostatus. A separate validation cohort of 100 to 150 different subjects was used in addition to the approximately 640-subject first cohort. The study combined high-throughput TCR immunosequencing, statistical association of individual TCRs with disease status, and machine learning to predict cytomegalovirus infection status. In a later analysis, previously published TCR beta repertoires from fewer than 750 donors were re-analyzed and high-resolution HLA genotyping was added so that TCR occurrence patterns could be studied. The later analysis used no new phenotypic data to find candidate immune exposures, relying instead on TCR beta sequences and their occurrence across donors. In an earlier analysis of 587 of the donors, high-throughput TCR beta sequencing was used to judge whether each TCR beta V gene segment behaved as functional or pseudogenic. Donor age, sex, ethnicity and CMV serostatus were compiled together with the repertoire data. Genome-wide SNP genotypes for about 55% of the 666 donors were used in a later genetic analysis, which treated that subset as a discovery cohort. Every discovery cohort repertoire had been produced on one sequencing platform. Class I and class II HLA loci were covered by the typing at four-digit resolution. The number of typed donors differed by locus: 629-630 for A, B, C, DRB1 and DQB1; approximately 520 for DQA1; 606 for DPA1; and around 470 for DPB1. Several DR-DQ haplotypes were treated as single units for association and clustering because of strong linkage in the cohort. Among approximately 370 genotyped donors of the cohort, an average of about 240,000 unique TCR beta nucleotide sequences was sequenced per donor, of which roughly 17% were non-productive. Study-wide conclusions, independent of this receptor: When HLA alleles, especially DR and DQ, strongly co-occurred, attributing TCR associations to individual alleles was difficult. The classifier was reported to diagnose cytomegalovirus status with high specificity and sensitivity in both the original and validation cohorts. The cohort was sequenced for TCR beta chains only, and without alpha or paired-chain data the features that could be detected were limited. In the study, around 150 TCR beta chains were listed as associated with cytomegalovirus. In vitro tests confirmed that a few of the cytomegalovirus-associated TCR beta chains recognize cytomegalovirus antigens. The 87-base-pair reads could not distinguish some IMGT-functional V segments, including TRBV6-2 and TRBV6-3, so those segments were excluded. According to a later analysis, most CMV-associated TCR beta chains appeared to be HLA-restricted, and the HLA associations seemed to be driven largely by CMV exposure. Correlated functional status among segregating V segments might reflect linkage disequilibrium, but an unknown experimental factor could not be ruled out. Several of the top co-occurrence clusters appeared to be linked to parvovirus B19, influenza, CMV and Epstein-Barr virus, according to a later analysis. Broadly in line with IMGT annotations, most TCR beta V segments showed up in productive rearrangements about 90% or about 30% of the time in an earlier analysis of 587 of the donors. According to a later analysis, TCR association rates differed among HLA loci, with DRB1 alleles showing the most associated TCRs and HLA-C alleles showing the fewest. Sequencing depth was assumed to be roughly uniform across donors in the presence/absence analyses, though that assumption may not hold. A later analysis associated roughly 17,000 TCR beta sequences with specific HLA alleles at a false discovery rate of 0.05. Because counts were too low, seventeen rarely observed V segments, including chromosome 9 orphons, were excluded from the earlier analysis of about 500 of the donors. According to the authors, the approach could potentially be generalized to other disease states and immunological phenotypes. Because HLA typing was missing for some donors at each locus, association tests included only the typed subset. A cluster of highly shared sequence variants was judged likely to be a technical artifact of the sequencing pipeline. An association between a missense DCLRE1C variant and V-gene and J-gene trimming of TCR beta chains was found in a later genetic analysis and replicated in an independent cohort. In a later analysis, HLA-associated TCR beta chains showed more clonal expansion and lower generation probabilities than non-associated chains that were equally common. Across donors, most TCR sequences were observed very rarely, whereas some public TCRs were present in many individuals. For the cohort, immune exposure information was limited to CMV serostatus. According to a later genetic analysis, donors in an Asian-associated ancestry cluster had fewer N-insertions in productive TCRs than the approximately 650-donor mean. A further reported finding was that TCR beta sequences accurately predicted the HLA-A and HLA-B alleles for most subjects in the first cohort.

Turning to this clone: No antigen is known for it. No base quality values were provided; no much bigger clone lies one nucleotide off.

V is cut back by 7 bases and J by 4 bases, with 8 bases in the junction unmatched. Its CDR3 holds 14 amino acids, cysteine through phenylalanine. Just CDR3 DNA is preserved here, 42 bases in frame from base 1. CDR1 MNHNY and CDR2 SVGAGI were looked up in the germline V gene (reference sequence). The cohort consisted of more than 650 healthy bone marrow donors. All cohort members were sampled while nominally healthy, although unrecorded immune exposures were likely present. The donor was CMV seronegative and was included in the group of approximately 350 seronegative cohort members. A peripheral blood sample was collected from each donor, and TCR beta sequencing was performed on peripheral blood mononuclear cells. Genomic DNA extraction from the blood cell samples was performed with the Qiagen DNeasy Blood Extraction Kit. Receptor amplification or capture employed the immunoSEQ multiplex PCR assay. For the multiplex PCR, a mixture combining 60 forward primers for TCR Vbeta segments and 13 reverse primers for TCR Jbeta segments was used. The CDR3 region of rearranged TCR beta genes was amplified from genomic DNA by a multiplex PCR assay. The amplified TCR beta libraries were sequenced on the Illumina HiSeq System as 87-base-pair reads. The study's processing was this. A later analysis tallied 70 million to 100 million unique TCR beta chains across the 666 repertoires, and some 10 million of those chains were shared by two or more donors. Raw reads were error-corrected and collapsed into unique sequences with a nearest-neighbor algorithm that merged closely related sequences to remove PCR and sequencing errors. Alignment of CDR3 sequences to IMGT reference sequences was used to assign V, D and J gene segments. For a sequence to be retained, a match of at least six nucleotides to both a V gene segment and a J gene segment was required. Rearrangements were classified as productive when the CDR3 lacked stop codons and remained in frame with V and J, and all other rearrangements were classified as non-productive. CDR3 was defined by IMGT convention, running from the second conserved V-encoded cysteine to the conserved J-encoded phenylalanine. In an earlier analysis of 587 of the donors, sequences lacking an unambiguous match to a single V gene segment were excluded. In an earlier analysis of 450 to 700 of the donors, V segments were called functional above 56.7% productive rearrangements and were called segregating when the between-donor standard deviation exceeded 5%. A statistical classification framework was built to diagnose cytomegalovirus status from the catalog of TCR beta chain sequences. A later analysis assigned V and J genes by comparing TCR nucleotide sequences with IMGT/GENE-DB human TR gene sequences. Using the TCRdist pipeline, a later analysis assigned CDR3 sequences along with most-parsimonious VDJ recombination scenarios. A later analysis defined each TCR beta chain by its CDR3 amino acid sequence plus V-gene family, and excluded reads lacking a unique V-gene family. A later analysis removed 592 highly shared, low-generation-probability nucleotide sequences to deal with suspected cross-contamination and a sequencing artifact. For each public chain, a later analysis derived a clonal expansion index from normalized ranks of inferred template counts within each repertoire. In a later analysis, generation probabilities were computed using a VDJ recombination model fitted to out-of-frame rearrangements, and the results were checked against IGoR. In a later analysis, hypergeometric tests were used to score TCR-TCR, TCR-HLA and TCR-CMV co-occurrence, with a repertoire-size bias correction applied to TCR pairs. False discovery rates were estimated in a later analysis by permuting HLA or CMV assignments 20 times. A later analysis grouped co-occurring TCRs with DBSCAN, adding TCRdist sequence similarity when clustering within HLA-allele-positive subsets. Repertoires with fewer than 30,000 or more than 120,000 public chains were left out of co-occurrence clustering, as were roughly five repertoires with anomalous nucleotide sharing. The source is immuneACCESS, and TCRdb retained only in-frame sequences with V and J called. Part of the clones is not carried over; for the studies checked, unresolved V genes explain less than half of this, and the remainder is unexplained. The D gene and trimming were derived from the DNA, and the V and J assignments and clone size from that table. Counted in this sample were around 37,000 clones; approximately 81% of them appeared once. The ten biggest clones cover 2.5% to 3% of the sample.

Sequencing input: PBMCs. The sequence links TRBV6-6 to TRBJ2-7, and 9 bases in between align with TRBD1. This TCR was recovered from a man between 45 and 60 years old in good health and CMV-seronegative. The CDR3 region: CASKKGTGRYEQYF. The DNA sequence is TGTGCCAGCAAGAAAGGGACAGGGAGGTACGAGCAGTACTTC.